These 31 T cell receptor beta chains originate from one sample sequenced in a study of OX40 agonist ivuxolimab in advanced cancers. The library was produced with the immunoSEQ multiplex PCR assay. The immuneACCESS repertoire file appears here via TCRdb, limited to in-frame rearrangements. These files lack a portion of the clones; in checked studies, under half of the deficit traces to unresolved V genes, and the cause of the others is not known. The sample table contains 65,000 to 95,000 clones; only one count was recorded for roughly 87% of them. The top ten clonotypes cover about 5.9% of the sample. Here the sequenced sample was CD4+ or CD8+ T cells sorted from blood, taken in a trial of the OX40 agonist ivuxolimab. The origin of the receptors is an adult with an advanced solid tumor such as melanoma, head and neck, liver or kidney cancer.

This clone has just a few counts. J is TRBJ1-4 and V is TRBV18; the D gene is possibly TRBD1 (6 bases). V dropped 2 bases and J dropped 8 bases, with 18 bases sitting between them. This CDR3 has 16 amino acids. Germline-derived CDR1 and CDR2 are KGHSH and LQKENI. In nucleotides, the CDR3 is TGTGCCAGCTCACCAGAGACCAGCAGGGGAGGGGAAAAACTGTTTTTT. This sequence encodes CASSPETSRGGEKLFF.

CDR3 nucleotides: TGTGCCAGCAGCTCTACTAGCGGGAGGCAAACTAGCACAGATACGCAGTATTTT. The encoded protein is CASSSTSGRQTSTDTQYF. The J gene is TRBJ2-3, the V gene TRBV7-9; 12 positions agree with TRBD2. J gave up 0 bases and V 4 bases, and 8 bases lay outside the gene matches. The CDR3 has 18 residues. The germline CDR1 and CDR2 sequences are SEHNR and FQNEAQ (reference sequence).

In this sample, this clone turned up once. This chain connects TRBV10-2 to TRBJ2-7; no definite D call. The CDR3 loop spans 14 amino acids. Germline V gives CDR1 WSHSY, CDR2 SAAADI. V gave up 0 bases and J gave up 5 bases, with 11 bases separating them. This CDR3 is CASSESRNLHEQYF. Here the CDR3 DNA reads TGCGCCAGCAGTGAGTCCCGAAACCTACACGAGCAGTACTTC.

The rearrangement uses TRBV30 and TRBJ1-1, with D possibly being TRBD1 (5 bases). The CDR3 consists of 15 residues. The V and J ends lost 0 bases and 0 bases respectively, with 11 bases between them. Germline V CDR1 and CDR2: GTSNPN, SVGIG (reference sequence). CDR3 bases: TGTGCCTGGAGTGTTCCAGGGAAGATGAACACTGAAGCTTTCTTT. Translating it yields CAWSVPGKMNTEAFF. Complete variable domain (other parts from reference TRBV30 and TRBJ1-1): SQTIHQWPATLVQPVGSPLSLECTVEGTSNPNLYWYRQAAGRGLQLLFYSVGIGQISSEVPQNLSASRPQDRQFILSSKKLLLSDSGFYLCAWSVPGKMNTEAFFGQGTRLTVV.

CDR3 in amino acids: CATSRARGWGNQPQHF. The CDR3 DNA is TGTGCCACCAGCAGAGCCAGGGGCTGGGGCAATCAGCCCCAGCATTTT. This chain connects TRBV15 to TRBJ1-5, with a possible D match to TRBD1 (6 bases). Germline CDR1 and CDR2: LNHNV and YYDKDF (reference sequence). The CDR3 totals 16 residues. The V gene lost 1 base and the J gene lost 2 bases, with 12 bases spanning the gap.

The CDR3 DNA reads as TGTGCCAGCAGCTTGCAGGGCAGGAGAAGCTCCTACGAGCAGTACTTC. Its protein product is CASSLQGRRSSYEQYF. The J gene is TRBJ2-7, the V gene TRBV7-2, with D tentatively TRBD1 (5 bases). Germline loops: CDR1 SGHTA, CDR2 FQGNSA. Trimming took 3 bases from V and 0 from J, leaving 15 bases between them. This CDR3 comprises 16 residues.

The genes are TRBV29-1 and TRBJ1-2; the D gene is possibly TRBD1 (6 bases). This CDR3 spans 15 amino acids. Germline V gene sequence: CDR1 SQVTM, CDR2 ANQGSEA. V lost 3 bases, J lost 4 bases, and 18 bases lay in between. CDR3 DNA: TGCAGCGTTGATCATTCAACAGGGTTAAGCTATGGCTACACCTTC. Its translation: CSVDHSTGLSYGYTF.

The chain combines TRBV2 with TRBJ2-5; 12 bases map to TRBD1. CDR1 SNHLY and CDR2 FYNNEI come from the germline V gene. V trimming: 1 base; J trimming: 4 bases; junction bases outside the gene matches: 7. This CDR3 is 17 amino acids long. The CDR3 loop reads CASSEGDRGRRVETQYF. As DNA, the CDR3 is TGTGCCAGCAGTGAAGGGGACAGGGGGCGACGAGTAGAGACCCAGTACTTC.

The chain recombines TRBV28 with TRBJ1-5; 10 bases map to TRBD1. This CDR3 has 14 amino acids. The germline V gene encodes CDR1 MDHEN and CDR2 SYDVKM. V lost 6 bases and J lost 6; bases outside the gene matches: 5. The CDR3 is CASSRQGAAQPQHF. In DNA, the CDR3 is TGTGCCAGCAGCAGACAGGGGGCGGCTCAGCCCCAGCATTTT.

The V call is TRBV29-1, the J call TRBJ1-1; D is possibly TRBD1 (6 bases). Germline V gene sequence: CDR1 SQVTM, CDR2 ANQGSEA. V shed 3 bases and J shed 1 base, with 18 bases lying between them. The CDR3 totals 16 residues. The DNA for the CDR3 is TGCAGCGTTGACGGGGGGGCGATTACGAAGAACACTGAAGCTTTCTTT. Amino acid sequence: CSVDGGAITKNTEAFF.

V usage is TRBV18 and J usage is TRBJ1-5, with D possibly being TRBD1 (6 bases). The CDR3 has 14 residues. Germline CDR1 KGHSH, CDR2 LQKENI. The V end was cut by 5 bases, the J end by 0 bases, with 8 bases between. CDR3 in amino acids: CASSGTNSNQPQHF. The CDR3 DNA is TGTGCCAGCTCAGGGACAAATAGCAATCAGCCCCAGCATTTT.

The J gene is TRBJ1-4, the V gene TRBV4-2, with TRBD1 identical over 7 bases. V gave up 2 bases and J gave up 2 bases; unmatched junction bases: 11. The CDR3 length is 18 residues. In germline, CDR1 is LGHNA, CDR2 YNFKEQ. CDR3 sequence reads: CASSQSVQGVNTNEKLFF. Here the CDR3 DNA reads TGTGCCAGCAGCCAAAGCGTGCAGGGGGTAAACACTAATGAAAAACTGTTTTTT.

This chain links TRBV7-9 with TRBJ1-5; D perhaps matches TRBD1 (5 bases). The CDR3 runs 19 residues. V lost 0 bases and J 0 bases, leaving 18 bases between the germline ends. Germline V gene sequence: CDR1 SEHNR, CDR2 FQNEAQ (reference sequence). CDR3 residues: CASSLATLKGPSSNQPQHF. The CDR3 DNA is TGTGCCAGCAGCTTAGCCACCTTAAAGGGGCCCAGTAGCAATCAGCCCCAGCATTTT. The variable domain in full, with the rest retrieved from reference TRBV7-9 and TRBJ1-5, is DTGVSQNPRHKITKRGQNVTFRCDPISEHNRLYWYRQTLGQGPEFLTYFQNEAQLEKSRLLSDRFSAERPKGSFSTLEIQRTEQGDSAMYLCASSLATLKGPSSNQPQHFGDGTRLSIL.

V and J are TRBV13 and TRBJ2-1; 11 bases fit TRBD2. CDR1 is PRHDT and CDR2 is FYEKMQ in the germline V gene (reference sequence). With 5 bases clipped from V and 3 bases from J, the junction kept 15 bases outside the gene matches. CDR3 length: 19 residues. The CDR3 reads CASSREERLAGNHYNEQFF. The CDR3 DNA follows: TGTGCCAGCAGCCGAGAAGAGAGACTAGCGGGGAACCACTACAATGAGCAGTTCTTC.

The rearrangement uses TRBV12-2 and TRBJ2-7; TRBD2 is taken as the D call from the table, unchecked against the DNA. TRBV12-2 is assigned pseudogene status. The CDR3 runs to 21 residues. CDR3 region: CASRLGVLRLAGGRAKYEQYF. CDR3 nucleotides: TGTGCAAGTCGCTTAGGGGTATTGCGGCTAGCGGGAGGTCGGGCAAAATACGAGCAGTACTTC.

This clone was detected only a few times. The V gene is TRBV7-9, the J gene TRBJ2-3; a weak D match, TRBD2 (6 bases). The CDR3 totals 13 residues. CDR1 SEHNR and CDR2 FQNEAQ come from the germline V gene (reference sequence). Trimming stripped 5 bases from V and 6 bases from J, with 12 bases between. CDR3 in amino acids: CASSPGTYDTQYF. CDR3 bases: TGTGCCAGCAGCCCCGGGACTTATGATACGCAGTATTTT.

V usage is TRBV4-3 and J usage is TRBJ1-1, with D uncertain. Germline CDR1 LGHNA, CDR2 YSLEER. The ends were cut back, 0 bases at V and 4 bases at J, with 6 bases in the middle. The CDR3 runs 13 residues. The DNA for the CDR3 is TGCGCCAGCAGCCAAGACACGGCCACTGAAGCTTTCTTT. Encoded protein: CASSQDTATEAFF.

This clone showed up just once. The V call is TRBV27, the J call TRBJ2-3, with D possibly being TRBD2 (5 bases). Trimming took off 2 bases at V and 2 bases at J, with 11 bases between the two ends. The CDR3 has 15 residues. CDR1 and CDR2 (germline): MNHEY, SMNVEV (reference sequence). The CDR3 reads CASSLGRAHTDTQYF. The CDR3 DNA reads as TGTGCCAGCAGTTTAGGGAGAGCGCACACAGATACGCAGTATTTT.

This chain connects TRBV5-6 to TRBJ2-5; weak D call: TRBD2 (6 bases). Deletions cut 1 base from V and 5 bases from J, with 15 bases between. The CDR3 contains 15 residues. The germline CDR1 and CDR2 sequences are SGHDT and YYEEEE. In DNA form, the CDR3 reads TGTGCCAGCAGCTTGCTGAGGAGGGATCACGAGACCCAGTACTTC. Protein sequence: CASSLLRRDHETQYF.

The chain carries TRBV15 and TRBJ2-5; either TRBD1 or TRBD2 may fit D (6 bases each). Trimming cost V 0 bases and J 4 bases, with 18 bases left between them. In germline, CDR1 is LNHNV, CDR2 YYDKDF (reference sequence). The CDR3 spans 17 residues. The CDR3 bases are TGTGCCACCAGCAGAGATTTACCGGGGGCCGACGGAGAGACCCAGTACTTC. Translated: CATSRDLPGADGETQYF. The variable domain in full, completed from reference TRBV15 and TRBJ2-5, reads DAMVIQNPRYQVTQFGKPVTLSCSQTLNHNVMYWYQQKSSQAPKLLFHYYDKDFNNEADTPDNFQSRRPNTSFCFLDIRSPGLGDTAMYLCATSRDLPGADGETQYFGPGTRLLVL.

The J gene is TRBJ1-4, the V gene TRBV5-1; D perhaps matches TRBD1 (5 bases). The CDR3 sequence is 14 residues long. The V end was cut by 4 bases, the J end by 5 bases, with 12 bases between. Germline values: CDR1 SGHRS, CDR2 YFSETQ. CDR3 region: CASSADTVNEKLFF. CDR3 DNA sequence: TGCGCCAGCAGCGCGGACACCGTCAATGAAAAACTGTTTTTT.

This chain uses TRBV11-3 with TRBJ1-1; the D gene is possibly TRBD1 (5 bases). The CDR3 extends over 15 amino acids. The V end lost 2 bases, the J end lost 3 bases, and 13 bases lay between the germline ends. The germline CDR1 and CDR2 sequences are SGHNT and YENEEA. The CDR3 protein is CASSLTGHKDTEAFF. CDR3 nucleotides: TGTGCCAGCAGCTTAACCGGACATAAGGACACTGAAGCTTTCTTT. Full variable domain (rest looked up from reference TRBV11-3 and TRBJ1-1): EAGVVQSPRYKIIEKKQPVAFWCNPISGHNTLYWYLQNLGQGPELLIRYENEEAVDDSQLPKDRFSAERLKGVDSTLKIQPAELGDSAVYLCASSLTGHKDTEAFFGQGTRLTVV.

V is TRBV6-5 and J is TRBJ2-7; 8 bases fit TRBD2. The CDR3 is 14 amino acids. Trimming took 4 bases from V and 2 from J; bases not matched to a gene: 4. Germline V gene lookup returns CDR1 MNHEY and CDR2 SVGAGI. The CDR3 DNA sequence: TGTGCCAGCAGTTCGGTAGCGGGACCCTACGAGCAGTACTTC. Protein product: CASSSVAGPYEQYF.

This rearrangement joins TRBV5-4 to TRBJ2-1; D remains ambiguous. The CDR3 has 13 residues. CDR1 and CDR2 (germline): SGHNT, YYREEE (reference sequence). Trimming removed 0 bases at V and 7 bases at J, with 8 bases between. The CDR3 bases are TGTGCCAGCAGCTTGGGGACCACTAATGAGCAGTTCTTC. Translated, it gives CASSLGTTNEQFF.

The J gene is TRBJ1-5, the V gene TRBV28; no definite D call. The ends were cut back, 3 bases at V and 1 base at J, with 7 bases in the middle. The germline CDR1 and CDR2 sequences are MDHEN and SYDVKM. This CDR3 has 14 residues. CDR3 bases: TGTGCCAGCAGTTTGCATCAGAGCAATCAGCCCCAGCATTTT. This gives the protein CASSLHQSNQPQHF.

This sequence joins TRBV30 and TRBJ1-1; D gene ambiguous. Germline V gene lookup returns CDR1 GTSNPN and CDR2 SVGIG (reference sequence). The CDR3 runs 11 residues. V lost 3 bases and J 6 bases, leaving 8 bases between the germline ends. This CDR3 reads CAWRQGAEAFF. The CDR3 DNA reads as TGTGCCTGGAGACAAGGCGCTGAAGCTTTCTTT.

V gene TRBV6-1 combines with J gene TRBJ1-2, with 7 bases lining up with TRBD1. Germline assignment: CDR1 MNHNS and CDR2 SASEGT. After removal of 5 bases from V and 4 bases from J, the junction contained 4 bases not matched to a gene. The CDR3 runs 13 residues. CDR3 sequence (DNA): TGTGCCAGCAGTCCGACAGGGCTCTATGGCTACACCTTC. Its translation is CASSPTGLYGYTF.

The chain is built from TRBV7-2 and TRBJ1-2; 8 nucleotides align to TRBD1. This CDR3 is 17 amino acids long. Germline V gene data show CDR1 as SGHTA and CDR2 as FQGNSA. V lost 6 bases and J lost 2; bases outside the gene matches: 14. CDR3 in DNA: TGTGCCAGCAGTCGGACCCTCCAAAGGACAGGGAACTATGGCTACACCTTC. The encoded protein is CASSRTLQRTGNYGYTF.

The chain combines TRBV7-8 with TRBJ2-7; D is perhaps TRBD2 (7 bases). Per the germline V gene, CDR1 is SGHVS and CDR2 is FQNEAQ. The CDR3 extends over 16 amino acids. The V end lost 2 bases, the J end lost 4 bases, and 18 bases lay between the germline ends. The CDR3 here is CASSLRGGTPRYEQYF. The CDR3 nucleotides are TGTGCCAGCAGCTTAAGGGGGGGGACCCCGCGGTACGAGCAGTACTTC.

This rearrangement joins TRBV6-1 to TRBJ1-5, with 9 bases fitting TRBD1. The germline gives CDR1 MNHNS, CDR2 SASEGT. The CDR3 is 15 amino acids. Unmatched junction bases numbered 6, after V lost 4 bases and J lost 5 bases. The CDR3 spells CASSAGGQGDQPQHF. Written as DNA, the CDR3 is TGTGCCAGCAGTGCTGGGGGACAGGGCGATCAGCCCCAGCATTTT.

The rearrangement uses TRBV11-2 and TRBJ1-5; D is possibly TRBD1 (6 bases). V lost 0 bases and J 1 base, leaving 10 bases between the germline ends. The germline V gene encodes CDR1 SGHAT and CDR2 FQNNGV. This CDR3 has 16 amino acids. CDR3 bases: TGTGCCAGCAGCTTAGAACGGGGGCTGAGCAATCAGCCCCAGCATTTT. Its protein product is CASSLERGLSNQPQHF.